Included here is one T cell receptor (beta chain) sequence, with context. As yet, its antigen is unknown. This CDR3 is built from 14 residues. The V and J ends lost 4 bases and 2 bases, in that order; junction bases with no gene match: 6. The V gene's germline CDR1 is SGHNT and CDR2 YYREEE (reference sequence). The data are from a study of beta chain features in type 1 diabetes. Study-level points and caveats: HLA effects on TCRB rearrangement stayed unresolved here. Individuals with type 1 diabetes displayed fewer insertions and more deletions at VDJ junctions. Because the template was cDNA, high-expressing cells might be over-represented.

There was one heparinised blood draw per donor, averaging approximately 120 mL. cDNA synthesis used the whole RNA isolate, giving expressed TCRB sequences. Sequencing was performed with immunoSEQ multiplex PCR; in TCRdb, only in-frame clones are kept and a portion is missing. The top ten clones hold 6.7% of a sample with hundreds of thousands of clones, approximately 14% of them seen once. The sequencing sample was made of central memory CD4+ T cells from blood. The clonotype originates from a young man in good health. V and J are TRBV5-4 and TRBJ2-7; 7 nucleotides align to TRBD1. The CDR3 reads CASSAYRGAYEQYF. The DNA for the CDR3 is TGTGCCAGCAGCGCGTACAGGGGCGCCTACGAGCAGTACTTC.